Listed here is a single TCR beta chain. The sample comes from a study of blood T cell repertoires in COVID-19. Here immunoSEQ multiplex PCR was the method, and the copy in TCRdb shows in-frame clones only, minus some. The top ten hold roughly 7.7% of the sample, which has 28,000 or so clones, approximately 91% seen once. The CDR3 is made up of 11 amino acids. Trimming cost V 10 bases and J 7 bases, with 14 bases left between them. The germline V gene has CDR1 MNHEY and CDR2 SVGAGI. Sequenced: peripheral blood. The chain recombines TRBV6-5 with TRBJ2-7; a possible D gene is TRBD2 (5 bases). This clonotype was sampled from a man aged 60-69 years with COVID-19, enrolled during active disease. CDR3 loop: CAIKTGEEQYF. The CDR3 DNA sequence: TGTGCCATCAAGACTGGGGAGGAGCAGTACTTC.